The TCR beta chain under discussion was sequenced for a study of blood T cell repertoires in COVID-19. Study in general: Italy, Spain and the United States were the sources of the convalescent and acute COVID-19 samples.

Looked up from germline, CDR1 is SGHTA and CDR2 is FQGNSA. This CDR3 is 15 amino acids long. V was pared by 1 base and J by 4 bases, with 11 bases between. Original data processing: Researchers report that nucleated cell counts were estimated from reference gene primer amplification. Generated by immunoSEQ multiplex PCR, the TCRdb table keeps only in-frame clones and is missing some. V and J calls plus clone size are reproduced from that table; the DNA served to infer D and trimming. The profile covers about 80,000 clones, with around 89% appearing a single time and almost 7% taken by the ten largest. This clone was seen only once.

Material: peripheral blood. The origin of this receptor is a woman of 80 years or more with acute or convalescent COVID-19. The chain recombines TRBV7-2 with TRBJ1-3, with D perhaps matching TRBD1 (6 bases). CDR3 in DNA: TGTGCCAGCAGCTTAGGGGGGCTAGAGGGAAACACCATATATTTT. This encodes CASSLGGLEGNTIYF. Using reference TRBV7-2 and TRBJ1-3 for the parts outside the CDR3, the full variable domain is GAGVSQSPSNKVTEKGKDVELRCDPISGHTALYWYRQSLGQGLEFLIYFQGNSAPDKSGLPSDRFSAERTGGSVSTLTIQRTQQEDSAVYLCASSLGGLEGNTIYFGEGSWLTVV.